The 7 T cell receptor beta chains below all came from one sample that was sequenced in a study of T cells in Graves' hyperthyroidism and ophthalmopathy. TCR beta CDR3 sequences were amplified from RNA transcripts. An initial round of RT-PCR targeting the TCR CDR3 relied on the HTBI primer set. MiXCR, applied by TCRdb to the multiplex PCR reads, yields one record per CDR3 protein. This table holds 550,000 to 800,000 distinct CDR3 sequences, approximately 16% found once. Source material: blood. The source is a young man with Graves' hyperthyroidism.

The rearrangement uses TRBV7-9 and TRBJ1-4, with D perhaps matching TRBD1 (5 bases). V lost 5 bases to trimming and J lost 7 bases, with 14 bases between them. The germline CDR1 and CDR2 sequences are SEHNR and FQNEAQ (reference sequence). The CDR3 consists of 14 residues. CDR3 DNA: TGTGCCAGCAGCGGCCGGGGGGAACGTGAAAAACTGTTTTTT. This translates into CASSGRGEREKLFF.

This chain joins TRBV20-1 and TRBJ1-5, with 9 bases lining up with TRBD1. Germline CDR1 and CDR2: DFQATT and SNEGSKA (reference sequence). With V trimmed by 3 bases and J by 5 bases, 8 bases remained unmatched. The CDR3 contains 15 residues. CDR3 region: CSARVQGAPHQPQHF. In DNA, the CDR3 is TGCAGTGCTAGGGTACAGGGGGCCCCCCATCAGCCCCAGCATTTT.

A note on this clonotype: This may be a read error: a much more frequent sequence differs by one nucleotide. The chain joins TRBV11-3 to TRBJ2-1; D call uncertain. This CDR3 contains 13 residues. Germline V gene data show CDR1 as SGHNT and CDR2 as YENEEA. V shed 4 bases and J shed 9 bases, with 13 bases lying between them. DNA of the CDR3: TGTGCCAGCAGCTCCCACCCTGGTAGTGAGCAGTTCTTC. Translated: CASSSHPGSEQFF.

This clonotype was observed at least ten times. The V and J genes are TRBV6-5 and TRBJ2-1; possible D gene TRBD2, 6 bases. V was pared by 0 bases and J by 5 bases, with 8 bases between. Germline values: CDR1 MNHEY, CDR2 SVGAGI. The CDR3 loop spans 14 amino acids. Here the CDR3 DNA reads TGTGCCAGCAGTTACTCCGGCGGGAACAATGAGCAGTTCTTC. It is translated as CASSYSGGNNEQFF.

At least ten counts were recorded for this clonotype. V gene TRBV11-2 combines with J gene TRBJ1-5; D unresolved. The CDR3 is 13 amino acids. The germline gives CDR1 SGHAT, CDR2 FQNNGV. Trimming stripped 4 bases from V and 7 bases from J, with 11 bases between. The CDR3 DNA reads TGTGCCAGCAGCTCCGACCCGGGCCAGCCCCAGCATTTT. Translation: CASSSDPGQPQHF.

This clonotype came up many times. The chain carries TRBV28 and TRBJ1-6; D unresolved. This CDR3 comprises 12 residues. CDR1 is MDHEN, CDR2 SYDVKM, per germline. V was clipped by 2 bases and J by 11 bases, with 7 bases between them. In nucleotides, the CDR3 is TGTGCCAGCAGTTTACTGGAGACACCCCTCCACTTT. Protein: CASSLLETPLHF.

This chain's CDR3 is CASRNPGGTGEVNEQFF. The CDR3 coding sequence is TGTGCCAGCAGGAACCCAGGGGGGACAGGGGAGGTCAATGAGCAGTTCTTC. The genes are TRBV11-2 and TRBJ2-1; 10 bases are a match to TRBD1. CDR1 and CDR2 (germline): SGHAT, FQNNGV. This CDR3 region has 17 residues. The J segment lost 6 bases and the V segment lost 6 bases, leaving 14 bases of the junction unmatched.